The TCR beta chain described here comes from a study of T cells in Graves' hyperthyroidism and ophthalmopathy. Germline loops: CDR1 SNHLY, CDR2 FYNNEI. The CDR3 length is 14 residues. The V segment lost 5 bases and the J segment 8 bases; nucleotides outside the gene matches: 6. This clonotype appeared many times. TCR beta CDR3 region amplification was performed from RNA transcripts. An initial round of RT-PCR targeting the TCR CDR3 relied on the HTBI primer set. TCRdb reprocessed the multiplex PCR reads with MiXCR, giving one entry per CDR3 protein. The top ten clones hold around a sixth of a sample with 480,000 or so distinct CDR3 sequences, approximately 14% of them seen once.

Input material: blood. The TCR was taken from a woman younger than 30 with Graves' hyperthyroidism. The chain employs TRBV2 and TRBJ1-2, with TRBD1 identical over 12 bases. The CDR3 coding sequence is TGTGCCAGCAGTATGGGACAGGGGGCGCGAGGCTACACCTTC. Its translation: CASSMGQGARGYTF. Filled out from reference TRBV2 and TRBJ1-2, the complete variable domain reads EPEVTQTPSHQVTQMGQEVILRCVPISNHLYFYWYRQILGQKVEFLVSFYNNEISEKSEIFDDQFSVERPDGSNFTLKIRSTKLEDSAMYFCASSMGQGARGYTFGSGTRLTVV.